A single sample gave rise to the 21 T cell receptor beta chains below, sequenced in a study of siplizumab effects on memory and regulatory T cells. The repertoire was sequenced with immunoSEQ multiplex PCR; TCRdb's copy has only in-frame clones and lacks some. In the table there are over 100,000 clones, roughly 90% of which are singletons. The material sequenced was CD4+ T cells sorted from blood. The source of these receptors is a human donor in good health.

The chain joins TRBV19 to TRBJ1-5; D remains ambiguous. The CDR3 spans 14 residues. Per the germline V gene, CDR1 is LNHDA and CDR2 is SQIVND (reference sequence). Trimming shortened V by 3 bases and J by 7 bases, and 13 bases separated the two germline ends. The CDR3 DNA reads as TGTGCCAGTAGTATCCAGCCCGAGGGACAGCCCCAGCATTTT. This translates into CASSIQPEGQPQHF.

This rearrangement joins TRBV5-1 to TRBJ2-1; 7 bases line up with TRBD1. The germline V gene has CDR1 SGHRS and CDR2 YFSETQ. V lost 0 bases, J lost 6 bases, and 9 bases stayed unmatched. The CDR3 extends over 16 amino acids. The CDR3 sequence is CASSLVRLGGLNEQFF. CDR3 sequence (DNA): TGCGCCAGCAGCTTGGTCCGCCTAGGGGGCCTCAATGAGCAGTTCTTC.

This clone was seen just once. Distinct nucleotide sequences in the sample also encode this CDR3. CDR3 residues: CASSPERGTEAFF. The CDR3 DNA reads TGTGCCAGTAGCCCGGAGAGAGGCACTGAAGCTTTCTTT. The rearrangement joins TRBV19 to TRBJ1-1; D unclear. Trimming shortened V by 6 bases and J by 4 bases, and 12 bases separated the two germline ends. The germline gives CDR1 LNHDA, CDR2 SQIVND (reference sequence). This CDR3 is built from 13 residues.

The J gene is TRBJ2-1, the V gene TRBV18; TRBD2 matches at 11 bases. CDR1 and CDR2 from the germline V gene are KGHSH and LQKENI. With 2 bases clipped from V and 9 bases from J, the junction kept 9 bases outside the gene matches. CDR3 length: 16 residues. CDR3 in amino acids: CASSPIAGGRPGEQFF. CDR3 coding DNA: TGTGCCAGCTCACCAATAGCGGGAGGGCGACCGGGTGAGCAGTTCTTC.

This sequence joins TRBV5-4 and TRBJ2-1, with 12 positions matching TRBD2. V gave up 5 bases and J gave up 8 bases; unmatched junction bases: 11. This CDR3 comprises 16 residues. Looked up from germline, CDR1 is SGHNT and CDR2 is YYREEE (reference sequence). The DNA for the CDR3 is TGTGCCAGCAGTCGGTCCTCCGGGACTAGCGGGTATGAGCAGTTCTTC. It codes for CASSRSSGTSGYEQFF.

J is TRBJ2-2 and V is TRBV7-2, with a possible D match to TRBD2 (6 bases). Germline CDR1 SGHTA, CDR2 FQGNSA. The CDR3 contains 15 residues. Trimming removed 3 bases at V and 5 bases at J, with 13 bases between. This CDR3 reads CASSFQRGETGELFF. CDR3 bases: TGTGCCAGCAGCTTTCAACGCGGGGAGACCGGGGAGCTGTTTTTT. Full variable domain (outside the CDR3, taken from reference TRBV7-2 and TRBJ2-2): GAGVSQSPSNKVTEKGKDVELRCDPISGHTALYWYRQSLGQGLEFLIYFQGNSAPDKSGLPSDRFSAERTGGSVSTLTIQRTQQEDSAVYLCASSFQRGETGELFFGEGSRLTVL.

The chain employs TRBV7-7 and TRBJ2-3, with a possible D match to TRBD1 (5 bases). V was trimmed by 1 base and J by 5 bases, leaving 13 bases between them. Germline V CDR1 and CDR2: SSHAT, FNYEAQ (reference sequence). This CDR3 spans 15 amino acids. CDR3 in DNA: TGTGCCAGCAGCTTAGGGGTAGGGGTAGGAGATACGCAGTATTTT. It yields the protein CASSLGVGVGDTQYF.

This clone turned up a few times. The gene calls are TRBV7-3 and TRBJ2-7, with D possibly matching TRBD1 (5 bases). The V end was cut by 6 bases, the J end by 2 bases, with 14 bases between. The CDR3 totals 14 residues. Germline V CDR1 and CDR2: SGHTA, FQGTGA. The CDR3 is CASSIGKGTYEQYF. In DNA form, the CDR3 reads TGTGCCAGCAGTATAGGAAAGGGGACCTACGAGCAGTACTTC.

V is TRBV28 and J is TRBJ1-5, with D possibly TRBD1 on 6 matching bases. From germline, CDR1 is MDHEN and CDR2 SYDVKM. The germline V and J ends were trimmed by 4 bases and 4 bases, with 14 bases remaining between them. The CDR3 is 15 residues long. The CDR3 reads CASSWTDSDNQPQHF. CDR3 DNA: TGTGCCAGCAGTTGGACGGACAGCGATAATCAGCCCCAGCATTTT.

This chain joins TRBV7-3 and TRBJ1-2, with no clear D. This CDR3 has 13 residues. CDR1 and CDR2 from the germline V gene are SGHTA and FQGTGA. Trimming removed 5 bases at V and 3 bases at J, with 10 bases between. The CDR3 here is CASSLDRYYGYTF. DNA of the CDR3: TGTGCCAGCAGCCTAGACCGGTACTATGGCTACACCTTC.

Concerning this clone itself: This specimen includes other DNA sequences encoding the same CDR3. J is TRBJ2-1 and V is TRBV30; 9 nucleotides agree with TRBD2. Germline V gene lookup returns CDR1 GTSNPN and CDR2 SVGIG (reference sequence). V lost 3 bases and J lost 0; bases outside the gene matches: 3. CDR3 length equals 15 residues. This CDR3 is CAWSGTSSSYNEQFF. In DNA form, the CDR3 reads TGTGCCTGGAGCGGGACTAGCAGCTCCTACAATGAGCAGTTCTTC. Full variable domain (rest looked up from reference TRBV30 and TRBJ2-1): SQTIHQWPATLVQPVGSPLSLECTVEGTSNPNLYWYRQAAGRGLQLLFYSVGIGQISSEVPQNLSASRPQDRQFILSSKKLLLSDSGFYLCAWSGTSSSYNEQFFGPGTRLTVL.

This clone was seen once. The chain combines TRBV4-1 with TRBJ2-7; D gene ambiguous. V was shortened by 1 base and J by 0 bases, with 7 bases between the two germline ends. The CDR3 contains 14 residues. Germline CDR1 is MGHRA and CDR2 is YSYEKL. CDR3 coding DNA: TGCGCCAGCAGCCAAGGCCGAAGCTCCTACGAGCAGTACTTC. Translated, it gives CASSQGRSSYEQYF.

The DNA for the CDR3 is TGTGCCAGTAACAACAGAAACACTGAAGCTTTCTTT. Its translation: CASNNRNTEAFF. V gene TRBV28 combines with J gene TRBJ1-1; no clear D gene. The CDR3 loop spans 12 amino acids. Germline V lookup: CDR1 MDHEN, CDR2 SYDVKM. V lost 9 bases and J 2 bases, leaving 10 bases between the germline ends.

The genes are TRBV9 and TRBJ2-2; tentative D call: TRBD2 (6 bases). CDR3 length equals 15 residues. Germline V CDR1 and CDR2: SGDLS, YYNGEE. Trimming left V 6 bases short and J 4 bases short, with 16 bases between. The CDR3 DNA is TGTGCCAGCAAGAAGCTAGCGACTACCACCGGGGAGCTGTTTTTT. Protein product: CASKKLATTTGELFF.

This chain joins TRBV27 and TRBJ2-7; possible D gene TRBD2, 6 bases. With 4 bases removed from V and 0 bases from J, the gap between germline ends came to 10 bases. This CDR3 comprises 14 residues. Germline V CDR1 and CDR2: MNHEY, SMNVEV (reference sequence). The CDR3 nucleotides read TGTGCCAGCAGTTGGGGGGATGGCTCCTACGAGCAGTACTTC. Its protein is CASSWGDGSYEQYF.

The chain employs TRBV28 and TRBJ2-6; no definite D call. The CDR3 covers 16 residues. In germline, CDR1 is MDHEN, CDR2 SYDVKM. Trimming took 3 bases from V and 0 from J, leaving 9 bases between them. In nucleotides, the CDR3 is TGTGCCAGCAGTTTGATTCGGCACTCTGGGGCCAACGTCCTGACTTTC. The encoded protein is CASSLIRHSGANVLTF.

The chain uses TRBV18 and TRBJ2-7, with TRBD2 matching 9 bases. This CDR3 comprises 15 residues. Germline assignment: CDR1 KGHSH and CDR2 LQKENI. Germline trimming cut 2 bases from V and 7 bases from J; bases unmatched to any gene: 9. The CDR3 here is CASSPRRLAEWEQYF. CDR3 nucleotide sequence: TGTGCCAGCTCACCAAGGAGACTAGCGGAGTGGGAGCAGTACTTC.

The chain combines TRBV18 with TRBJ2-7; D is unresolved. Between the trimmed V and J ends, which lost 0 bases and 6 bases, there was a span of 9 bases. There are 13 residues in the CDR3. Germline V gives CDR1 KGHSH, CDR2 LQKENI. CDR3 sequence (DNA): TGTGCCAGCTCACCACCTGCAGCAGGCGAGCAGTACTTC. Translation: CASSPPAAGEQYF.

The V and J genes are TRBV5-1 and TRBJ2-1; the D is unclear. This CDR3 contains 11 residues. The germline V and J ends were trimmed by 3 bases and 5 bases, with 3 bases remaining between them. Germline CDR1 reads SGHRS; CDR2 reads YFSETQ. The CDR3 nucleotides read TGCGCCAGCAGCTACCACAATGAGCAGTTCTTC. This sequence encodes CASSYHNEQFF.

The rearrangement uses TRBV9 and TRBJ1-4; 7 bases align to TRBD1. Germline trimming cut 1 base from V and 3 bases from J; bases unmatched to any gene: 3. CDR3 length: 15 residues. Per germline, CDR1 SGDLS and CDR2 YYNGEE. This CDR3 is CASSVRQGPNEKLFF. The CDR3 DNA sequence: TGTGCCAGCAGCGTACGACAGGGTCCTAATGAAAAACTGTTTTTT.

The chain is built from TRBV7-9 and TRBJ1-1; D is ambiguous. There are 14 residues in the CDR3. Per germline, CDR1 SEHNR and CDR2 FQNEAQ (reference sequence). V dropped 8 bases and J dropped 1 base, with 14 bases sitting between them. CDR3 residues: CASFALTGNTEAFF. The CDR3, as DNA: TGTGCCAGCTTCGCGTTGACGGGGAACACTGAAGCTTTCTTT.